Listed below are T cell receptor beta chains from one sample, sequenced in a study of CD8 T cells in Susac syndrome. TCRdb called the immunoSEQ multiplex PCR reads again in MiXCR, with one record for every CDR3 protein. Among about 150,000 distinct CDR3 sequences listed, approximately 93% were seen once. Sequenced input: CD8+ T cells from PBMCs. These receptor sequences come from a human donor with multiple sclerosis. Each CDR3 is given with its conserved first and last residue. The order of the fields is D gene, V gene, clone size, J gene, CDR3 DNA, CDR3 protein. A D gene is named only where the DNA matches it firmly. Rows give clone size only sometimes, using once, few, many, or a class for an expanded clone.

d_call: -; v_call: TRBV20-1; clone_size: once; j_call: TRBJ2-7; cdr3_nt: TGCAGTGCTAGGGATGACACTTACGAGCAGTACTTC; cdr3_aa: CSARDDTYEQYF
d_call: -; v_call: TRBV5-1; clone_size: -; j_call: TRBJ1-2; cdr3_nt: TGCGCCAGCCGGACAGAGAACTATGGCTACACCTTC; cdr3_aa: CASRTENYGYTF
d_call: TRBD1; v_call: TRBV5-1; clone_size: -; j_call: TRBJ1-1; cdr3_nt: TGCGCCAGCAGCTTGTCGCCAGGGGGGGACACTGAAGCTTTCTTT; cdr3_aa: CASSLSPGGDTEAFF
d_call: -; v_call: TRBV20-1; clone_size: -; j_call: TRBJ1-1; cdr3_nt: TGCAGTCCTAGGGCGGGGATGATTGAAGCTTTCTTT; cdr3_aa: CSPRAGMIEAFF
d_call: -; v_call: TRBV2; clone_size: -; j_call: TRBJ2-1; cdr3_nt: TGTGCCAGCTGCACAGGGAAAAGGGGTGAGCAGTTCTTC; cdr3_aa: CASCTGKRGEQFF
d_call: TRBD2; v_call: TRBV12-3/TRBV12-4; clone_size: -; j_call: TRBJ2-1; cdr3_nt: TGTGCCAGCAGTTTCCCCGGGAGGCGCGATGAGCAGTTCTTC; cdr3_aa: CASSFPGRRDEQFF
d_call: -; v_call: TRBV5-4; clone_size: once; j_call: TRBJ2-7; cdr3_nt: TGTGCCAGCAGCCAAACCCGGCTACAGGGTCCTGACGAGCAGTACTTC; cdr3_aa: CASSQTRLQGPDEQYF
d_call: TRBD2; v_call: TRBV29-1; clone_size: -; j_call: TRBJ2-1; cdr3_nt: TGCAGCGTTGAGGTCCGGGGGGGTCGCAATGAGCAGTTCTTC; cdr3_aa: CSVEVRGGRNEQFF
d_call: TRBD1; v_call: TRBV12-3/TRBV12-4; clone_size: -; j_call: TRBJ1-2; cdr3_nt: TGTGCCAGCAGTCTGACAGGGTTTGATGGCTACACCTTC; cdr3_aa: CASSLTGFDGYTF
d_call: -; v_call: TRBV27; clone_size: once; j_call: TRBJ1-1; cdr3_nt: TGTGCCAGCAGTAGGAGGACCCTATCTGTAATGAACACTGAAGCTTTCTTT; cdr3_aa: CASSRRTLSVMNTEAFF
d_call: -; v_call: TRBV19; clone_size: -; j_call: TRBJ2-5; cdr3_nt: TGTGCCAGTAGTATGGCCGCCGGACTGCCGAAAGAGACCCAGTACTTC; cdr3_aa: CASSMAAGLPKETQYF
d_call: TRBD1; v_call: TRBV3-1; clone_size: -; j_call: TRBJ1-1; cdr3_nt: TGTGCCAGCAGTCTGAGGACAGGGGAAAACACTGAAGCTTTCTTT; cdr3_aa: CASSLRTGENTEAFF
d_call: -; v_call: TRBV6-1; clone_size: -; j_call: TRBJ1-2; cdr3_nt: TGTGCCAGCAGCCCTCATGAGGGCAGCTCCCACTATGGCTACACCTTC; cdr3_aa: CASSPHEGSSHYGYTF
d_call: -; v_call: TRBV4-1; clone_size: -; j_call: TRBJ2-7; cdr3_nt: TGCGCCAGCAGCCAGGGGTTGAGGGGGAACTACGAGCAGTACTTC; cdr3_aa: CASSQGLRGNYEQYF
d_call: TRBD1; v_call: TRBV29-1; clone_size: -; j_call: TRBJ1-1; cdr3_nt: TGCAGCGTTGAAGGCATACAGGGGGCGCTTGGAGCTTTCTTT; cdr3_aa: CSVEGIQGALGAFF
d_call: -; v_call: TRBV13; clone_size: -; j_call: TRBJ2-7; cdr3_nt: TGTGCCAGCAGCTTAGGCGTTGGGGCTTACGAGCAGTACTTC; cdr3_aa: CASSLGVGAYEQYF
d_call: -; v_call: TRBV27; clone_size: -; j_call: TRBJ2-7; cdr3_nt: TGTGCCAGCAGTTTCTTAGGGGGGACCTACGAGCAGTACTTC; cdr3_aa: CASSFLGGTYEQYF
d_call: -; v_call: TRBV6-2/TRBV6-3; clone_size: -; j_call: TRBJ1-2; cdr3_nt: TGTGCCAGCAGCGCGAAGGGCTATGGCTACACCTTC; cdr3_aa: CASSAKGYGYTF
d_call: -; v_call: TRBV29-1; clone_size: -; j_call: TRBJ1-2; cdr3_nt: TGCAGCGTTGACTGGGGGCTCTATGGCTACACCTTC; cdr3_aa: CSVDWGLYGYTF
d_call: -; v_call: TRBV6-6; clone_size: -; j_call: TRBJ1-2; cdr3_nt: TGTGCCAGCAGGACGGACTATGGCTACACCTTC; cdr3_aa: CASRTDYGYTF
d_call: -; v_call: TRBV29-1; clone_size: -; j_call: TRBJ1-1; cdr3_nt: TGCAGCGTTCGGGTCAGGAACACTGAAGCTTTCTTT; cdr3_aa: CSVRVRNTEAFF
d_call: -; v_call: TRBV20-1; clone_size: -; j_call: TRBJ1-6; cdr3_nt: TGCAGTGCTAGAGATCAGGGGCAGACCCTTAATTCACCCCTCCACTTT; cdr3_aa: CSARDQGQTLNSPLHF
d_call: -; v_call: TRBV5-1; clone_size: -; j_call: TRBJ2-3; cdr3_nt: TGCGCCAGCAGCTTGAGCTCGAGCGGGTTCACAGATACGCAGTATTTT; cdr3_aa: CASSLSSSGFTDTQYF
d_call: TRBD1; v_call: TRBV4-1; clone_size: -; j_call: TRBJ2-3; cdr3_nt: TGCGCCAGCAGCCAACCCAGGGACAGGGGGCGATCCGGTACGCAGTATTTT; cdr3_aa: CASSQPRDRGRSGTQYF
d_call: -; v_call: TRBV9; clone_size: -; j_call: TRBJ1-1; cdr3_nt: TGTGCCAGCAGCGTCCATAAGACTACTGAAGCTTTCTTT; cdr3_aa: CASSVHKTTEAFF
d_call: TRBD1; v_call: TRBV20-1; clone_size: -; j_call: TRBJ2-7; cdr3_nt: TGCAGTGCGTTAACCCGGGACAGGGGCTACGAGCAGTACTTC; cdr3_aa: CSALTRDRGYEQYF